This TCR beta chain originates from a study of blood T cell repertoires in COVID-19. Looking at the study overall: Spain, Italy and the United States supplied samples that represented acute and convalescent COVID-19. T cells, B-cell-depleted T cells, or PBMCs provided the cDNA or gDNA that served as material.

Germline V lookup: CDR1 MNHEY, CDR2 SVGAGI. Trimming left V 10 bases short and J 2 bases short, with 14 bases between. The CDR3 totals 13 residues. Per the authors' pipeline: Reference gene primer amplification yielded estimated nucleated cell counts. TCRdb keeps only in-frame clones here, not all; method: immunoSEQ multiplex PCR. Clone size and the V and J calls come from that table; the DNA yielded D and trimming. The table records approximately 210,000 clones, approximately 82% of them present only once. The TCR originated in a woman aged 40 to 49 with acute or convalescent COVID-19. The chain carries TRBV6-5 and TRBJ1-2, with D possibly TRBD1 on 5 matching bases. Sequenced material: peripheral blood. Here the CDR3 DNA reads TGTGCCACCCTATACGACAGAAACTATGGCTACACCTTC. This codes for CATLYDRNYGYTF.